This T cell receptor beta chain is from a study of cytomegalovirus exposure and HLA in healthy donors. Study-level background: The study's early data release held some 85 million unique TCRs from HLA-typed donors. Study-level points and caveats: There were some public TCRs occurring in many donors, but most TCR sequences were rare.

To note about this clone: What it recognizes is unknown.

The PCR employed 60 Vbeta primers together with 13 Jbeta primers. Here immunoSEQ multiplex PCR was the method, and the copy in TCRdb shows in-frame clones only, minus some. This table has under 150,000 clones, 60% to 85% appearing once. This CDR3 has 13 residues. CDR1 is LNHDA, CDR2 SQIVND, per germline (reference sequence). V gave up 5 bases and J gave up 2 bases; unmatched junction bases: 3. Specimen: PBMCs. This TCR was recovered from a woman aged 40-49 years in good health and CMV-seronegative. The chain has TRBV19 and TRBJ2-7; TRBD2 aligns across 7 bases. The CDR3 DNA is TGTGCCAGTAGTCGGGACTACCCCTACGAGCAGTACTTC. Amino acids: CASSRDYPYEQYF.